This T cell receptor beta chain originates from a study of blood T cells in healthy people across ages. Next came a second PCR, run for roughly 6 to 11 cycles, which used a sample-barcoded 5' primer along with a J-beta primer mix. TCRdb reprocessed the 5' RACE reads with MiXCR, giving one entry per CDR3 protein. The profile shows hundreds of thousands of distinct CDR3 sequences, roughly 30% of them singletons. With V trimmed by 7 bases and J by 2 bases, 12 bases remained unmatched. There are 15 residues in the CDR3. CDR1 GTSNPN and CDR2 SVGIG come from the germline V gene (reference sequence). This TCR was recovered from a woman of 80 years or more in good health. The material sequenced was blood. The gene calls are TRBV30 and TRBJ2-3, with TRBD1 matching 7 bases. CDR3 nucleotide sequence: TGTGCCTCTCAGAGTAACAGGGGCTACACAGATACGCAGTATTTT. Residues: CASQSNRGYTDTQYF.